Below are 31 T cell receptor beta chains sequenced from a single sample in a study of T cells in Graves' hyperthyroidism and ophthalmopathy. RNA transcripts were the template for amplifying TCR beta CDR3 regions. With the HTBI primer set, the TCR CDR3 went through a first round of RT-PCR. TCRdb fed the multiplex PCR reads into MiXCR, producing one record per CDR3 protein. Altogether under 650,000 distinct CDR3 sequences are present, about 17% being singletons, with the ten largest covering 3% to 4%. Sequencing used blood. The receptors shown here come from a woman under 40 with Graves' hyperthyroidism.

This clonotype has at least ten counts. The rearrangement uses TRBV6-1 and TRBJ1-1; the D is unclear. V was shortened by 3 bases and J by 0 bases, with 8 bases between the two germline ends. The CDR3 contains 14 residues. The germline CDR1 and CDR2 sequences are MNHNS and SASEGT. In DNA, the CDR3 is TGTGCCAGCAGTGAGGATCCCATGAACACTGAAGCTTTCTTT. This translates into CASSEDPMNTEAFF.

This clonotype occurred many times. The CDR3 protein is CASSLMGRGPANEQFF. The CDR3 bases are TGTGCCAGCAGCTTAATGGGCAGGGGGCCCGCCAATGAGCAGTTCTTC. The chain links TRBV7-3 to TRBJ2-1, with 8 bases fitting TRBD1. After removal of 1 base from V and 6 bases from J, the junction contained 8 bases not matched to a gene. The CDR3 has 16 amino acids. The germline V gene encodes CDR1 SGHTA and CDR2 FQGTGA.

The sample holds many counts of this clonotype. The chain is built from TRBV7-3 and TRBJ2-3, with 12 positions matching TRBD2. There are 16 residues in the CDR3. Per germline, CDR1 SGHTA and CDR2 FQGTGA. Losses at the gene ends were 1 base for V and 3 bases for J; bases not matched to a gene: 2. In DNA, the CDR3 is TGTGCCAGCAGCTTAAGTGGACTAGCGGGGACAGATACGCAGTATTTT. It yields the protein CASSLSGLAGTDTQYF.

The chain recombines TRBV6-1 with TRBJ1-1; D is unclear. CDR1 MNHNS and CDR2 SASEGT come from the germline V gene. Trimming stripped 8 bases from V and 1 base from J, with 8 bases between. CDR3 length: 12 amino acids. CDR3 amino acids: CASGRRNTEAFF. The DNA for the CDR3 is TGTGCCAGCGGTCGGAGGAACACTGAAGCTTTCTTT.

This clonotype was counted only a few times. This rearrangement joins TRBV6-2 or TRBV6-3 to TRBJ1-2, with D tentatively TRBD1 (6 bases). Germline-derived CDR1 and CDR2 are MNHEY and SVGEGT. V was cut by 5 bases and J by 4 bases, with 17 bases left in between. The CDR3 runs to 15 residues. The CDR3 reads CASSQSGQSSYGYTF. In DNA, the CDR3 is TGTGCCAGCAGTCAGTCCGGACAGAGCAGCTATGGCTACACCTTC.

This clonotype has just a few counts. The chain recombines TRBV27 with TRBJ2-2, with 12 nucleotides matching TRBD1. Germline V lookup: CDR1 MNHEY, CDR2 SMNVEV (reference sequence). CDR3 length: 18 residues. With 7 bases clipped from V and 6 bases from J, the junction kept 15 bases outside the gene matches. DNA of the CDR3: TGTGCCAGCACAGGTTATTCCGGGACAGGGGGCGAGTCCGGGGAGCTGTTTTTT. Protein product: CASTGYSGTGGESGELFF.

This clonotype came up a few times. This chain uses TRBV7-3 with TRBJ2-2; D could derive from TRBD1 or TRBD2 (5 bases each). V was clipped by 1 base and J by 0 bases, with 15 bases between them. This CDR3 has 18 amino acids. Germline V lookup: CDR1 SGHTA, CDR2 FQGTGA. This chain's CDR3 is CASSLRGRAGSNTGELFF. In DNA, the CDR3 is TGTGCCAGCAGCTTAAGAGGGCGCGCAGGGTCGAACACCGGGGAGCTGTTTTTT.

This clonotype was counted at least ten times. This chain links TRBV2 with TRBJ2-3; perhaps TRBD1 as D (5 bases). This CDR3 has 15 residues. Germline-derived CDR1 and CDR2 are SNHLY and FYNNEI. V lost 3 bases to trimming and J lost 0 bases, with 10 bases between them. The CDR3 nucleotides read TGTGCCAGCAGTGAGAGGACAACTAGCACAGATACGCAGTATTTT. Residues: CASSERTTSTDTQYF.

The genes are TRBV19 and TRBJ1-5; 11 bases map to TRBD1. With 8 bases clipped from V and 2 bases from J, the junction kept 5 bases outside the gene matches. The CDR3 totals 15 residues. Germline-derived CDR1 and CDR2 are LNHDA and SQIVND (reference sequence). CDR3 residues: CASLWTGGGNQPQHF. The CDR3 DNA is TGTGCCAGTCTTTGGACAGGGGGCGGCAATCAGCCCCAGCATTTT.

This clonotype was recorded many times. The chain is built from TRBV20-1 and TRBJ2-7; 13 positions match TRBD2. V was clipped by 6 bases and J by 6 bases; unmatched bases: 8. The germline V gene has CDR1 DFQATT and CDR2 SNEGSKA (reference sequence). The CDR3 extends over 14 amino acids. DNA for the CDR3: TGCAGTGCGAAAGGACTAGCGGGAGCAGGCGAGCAGTACTTC. Amino acids: CSAKGLAGAGEQYF.

The chain joins TRBV5-1 to TRBJ2-7; D gene uncertain. The CDR3 has 14 residues. Germline-derived CDR1 and CDR2 are SGHRS and YFSETQ. V was trimmed by 5 bases and J by 0 bases, leaving 12 bases between them. The CDR3 nucleotides read TGCGCCAGCAGAACAAGTCAAACCTCCTACGAGCAGTACTTC. It codes for CASRTSQTSYEQYF.

This clonotype was seen many times. The chain links TRBV28 to TRBJ2-7; 13 bases are a match to TRBD2. V shed 4 bases and J 3 bases; nucleotides not matched to a gene: 6. Per germline, CDR1 MDHEN and CDR2 SYDVKM. There are 16 residues in the CDR3. The CDR3 region is CASSSPRLAGGYEQYF. The CDR3 nucleotides are TGTGCCAGCAGTTCTCCTCGACTAGCGGGAGGCTACGAGCAGTACTTC.

Points on this clonotype: A much larger clonotype is one base distant, so this may be a read error. The chain has TRBV12-3 or TRBV12-4 and TRBJ2-3; 16 nucleotides align to TRBD2. The trim removed 4 bases at V and 2 bases at J, leaving 3 bases unmatched. This CDR3 comprises 17 residues. CDR3 sequence reads: CASSSGTSGRATDTQYF. As DNA, the CDR3 is TGTGCCAGCAGTTCCGGGACTAGCGGGAGGGCCACAGATACGCAGTATTTT.

In its sample, this clonotype was seen many times. The V call is TRBV10-3, the J call TRBJ1-1; D unclear. The CDR3 has 15 amino acids. V was pared by 1 base and J by 1 base, with 10 bases between. In germline, CDR1 is ENHRY, CDR2 SYGVKD. CDR3 DNA: TGTGCCATCAGTGAGTTTGAGGGAAGGAACACTGAAGCTTTCTTT. It codes for CAISEFEGRNTEAFF.

The genes are TRBV16 and TRBJ2-3; D perhaps matches TRBD2 (5 bases). The V gene lost 1 base and the J gene lost 4 bases, with 15 bases spanning the gap. Germline CDR1 and CDR2: KGHSY and FQNENV. The CDR3 covers 16 residues. The CDR3 region is CASSQYGVNVSDTQYF. Written as DNA, the CDR3 is TGTGCCAGCAGCCAATACGGGGTGAACGTTTCAGATACGCAGTATTTT.

This clonotype was found a few times. This chain joins TRBV20-1 and TRBJ2-1; possible D gene TRBD2, 5 bases. The CDR3 loop spans 16 amino acids. Germline lookup yields CDR1 DFQATT and CDR2 SNEGSKA (reference sequence). V lost 2 bases and J lost 0, with 14 bases in between. The CDR3 nucleotides read TGCAGTGCTAGATTTGCGGGCCAGTCCTCCTACAATGAGCAGTTCTTC. Its translation is CSARFAGQSSYNEQFF.

This clonotype was picked up many times. This chain connects TRBV11-2 to TRBJ2-1; 8 bases line up with TRBD2. This CDR3 region has 15 residues. V was pared by 2 bases and J by 6 bases, with 6 bases of the junction left unmatched. CDR1 and CDR2 from the germline V gene are SGHAT and FQNNGV. CDR3 in amino acids: CASSLLLADFNEQFF. CDR3 DNA sequence: TGTGCCAGCAGCTTACTACTAGCGGACTTCAATGAGCAGTTCTTC.

The V gene is TRBV19, the J gene TRBJ1-2, with a possible D match to TRBD1 (6 bases). V dropped 3 bases and J dropped 6 bases, with 14 bases sitting between them. The CDR3 loop spans 14 amino acids. Germline V gene data show CDR1 as LNHDA and CDR2 as SQIVND (reference sequence). The CDR3 spells CASSIPQGSDGYTF. The CDR3 region has the DNA TGTGCCAGTAGTATTCCACAGGGATCGGATGGCTACACCTTC.

This clonotype was seen ten or more times. The chain combines TRBV6-1 with TRBJ2-7; D gene uncertain. Trimming took off 6 bases at V and 4 bases at J, with 13 bases between the two ends. Germline CDR1 and CDR2: MNHNS and SASEGT. This CDR3 is built from 13 residues. CDR3 nucleotides: TGTGCCAGCAGCAGGACCCCCGTTTACGAGCAGTACTTC. Translated, it gives CASSRTPVYEQYF.

This clonotype was seen repeatedly, ten times or more. The gene calls are TRBV25-1 and TRBJ2-5; the match to TRBD2 covers 9 bases. The V gene end was trimmed by 0 bases and the J gene end by 4 bases; junction bases not matched to a gene: 9. The germline gives CDR1 MGHDK, CDR2 SYGVNS. The CDR3 is made up of 17 amino acids. CDR3 sequence (DNA): TGTGCCAGCAGTGAATATGGCGGGAGGGCCGGGGCAGAGACCCAGTACTTC. Its protein product is CASSEYGGRAGAETQYF.

This clonotype was seen a few times. A much larger clone is a single base away; this may be a read error. The J gene is TRBJ2-7, the V gene TRBV7-2, with a possible D match to TRBD2 (7 bases). The V end lost 1 base, the J end lost 0 bases, and 10 bases lay between the germline ends. Per the germline V gene, CDR1 is SGHTA and CDR2 is FQGNSA. This CDR3 comprises 15 residues. The CDR3 DNA reads TGTGCCAGCAGCTTAGTAGGGGGGGTCTCCTACGAGCAGTACTTC. Amino acids: CASSLVGGVSYEQYF. Supplemented by reference TRBV7-2 and TRBJ2-7, the full variable domain reads GAGVSQSPSNKVTEKGKDVELRCDPISGHTALYWYRQSLGQGLEFLIYFQGNSAPDKSGLPSDRFSAERTGGSVSTLTIQRTQQEDSAVYLCASSLVGGVSYEQYFGPGTRLTVT.

This clonotype was counted a few times. V gene TRBV9 combines with J gene TRBJ2-5; 8 bases align to TRBD1. The germline gives CDR1 SGDLS, CDR2 YYNGEE. There are 12 residues in the CDR3. The V segment lost 3 bases and the J segment 10 bases; nucleotides outside the gene matches: 5. For the CDR3, the DNA is TGTGCCAGCAGCGAATCACAGGGGGACCAGTACTTC. This sequence encodes CASSESQGDQYF.

This clonotype came up a few times. This sequence joins TRBV18 and TRBJ1-4, with 9 bases lining up with TRBD1. CDR1 and CDR2 (germline): KGHSH, LQKENI. The CDR3 is 15 residues long. The junction had 3 bases not matched to a gene; V was cut back by 4 bases and J by 3 bases. The CDR3 region is CASSLGQGSNEKLFF. CDR3 sequence (DNA): TGTGCCAGCTCACTCGGACAGGGGTCTAATGAAAAACTGTTTTTT. Complete variable domain (other parts from reference TRBV18 and TRBJ1-4): NAGVMQNPRHLVRRRGQEARLRCSPMKGHSHVYWYRQLPEEGLKFMVYLQKENIIDESGMPKERFSAEFPKEGPSILRIQQVVRGDSAAYFCASSLGQGSNEKLFFGSGTQLSVL.

This clonotype was seen many times. The rearrangement uses TRBV29-1 and TRBJ2-5, with D maybe TRBD1 (6 bases). This CDR3 contains 13 residues. In germline, CDR1 is SQVTM, CDR2 ANQGSEA. Trimming took 7 bases from V and 1 from J, leaving 13 bases between them. The DNA of the CDR3 is TGCAGCGCATTAACGGACAGCCAAGAGACCCAGTACTTC. Amino acids: CSALTDSQETQYF.

This clonotype was counted many times. The chain has TRBV28 and TRBJ2-7, with TRBD1 matching over 8 bases. Trimming cost V 6 bases and J 4 bases; bases outside gene matches: 5. The V gene's germline CDR1 is MDHEN and CDR2 SYDVKM. This CDR3 is 13 amino acids long. CDR3 coding DNA: TGTGCCAGCAGCCAGGGGGCGAGATACGAGCAGTACTTC. It translates to CASSQGARYEQYF.

The chain links TRBV5-1 to TRBJ2-7; 8 bases line up with TRBD2. V lost 0 bases and J lost 2; bases outside the gene matches: 7. The CDR3 has 16 amino acids. CDR1 SGHRS and CDR2 YFSETQ come from the germline V gene. The CDR3 nucleotides are TGCGCCAGCAGCTTGGCCGCACTAGCGGAGACCTACGAGCAGTACTTC. It specifies CASSLAALAETYEQYF.

This clonotype was observed a handful of times. The CDR3 sequence is CASTMEGFNEQYF. Written as DNA, the CDR3 is TGCGCCAGCACAATGGAGGGATTCAACGAGCAGTACTTC. The chain has TRBV5-1 and TRBJ2-7; possibly TRBD2 for D (6 bases). The CDR3 is made up of 13 amino acids. The germline V gene encodes CDR1 SGHRS and CDR2 YFSETQ. V was shortened by 6 bases and J by 5 bases, with 15 bases between the two germline ends.

This clonotype occurred many times. V is TRBV7-2 and J is TRBJ2-7; D may be TRBD2 (6 bases). The V and J ends lost 3 bases and 7 bases respectively, with 10 bases between them. This CDR3 has 12 amino acids. Germline CDR1 reads SGHTA; CDR2 reads FQGNSA. The CDR3 is CASSLGDLEQYF. The CDR3 nucleotides read TGTGCCAGCAGCTTGGGGGACTTGGAGCAGTACTTC.

This clonotype was counted at least ten times. The gene calls are TRBV12-3 or TRBV12-4 and TRBJ1-4, with D perhaps matching TRBD1 (5 bases). Trimming stripped 8 bases from V and 5 bases from J, with 18 bases between. The CDR3 length is 15 residues. CDR3 region: CASFSGASPNEKLFF. Here the CDR3 DNA reads TGTGCCAGCTTTTCCGGGGCGAGTCCAAATGAAAAACTGTTTTTT.

The table lists this clonotype with many counts. This chain uses TRBV20-1 with TRBJ2-3; 11 nucleotides line up with TRBD2. This CDR3 has 14 amino acids. With 2 bases clipped from V and 6 bases from J, the junction kept 4 bases outside the gene matches. Germline CDR1 and CDR2: DFQATT and SNEGSKA (reference sequence). The CDR3 sequence is CSARTSGSWDTQYF. CDR3 DNA sequence: TGCAGTGCTAGAACTAGCGGGAGTTGGGATACGCAGTATTTT.

This clonotype was recorded at least ten times. The chain recombines TRBV3-1 with TRBJ1-2; D is uncertain. Germline CDR1 is LGHDT and CDR2 is YNNKEL (reference sequence). This CDR3 is built from 12 residues. V was shortened by 2 bases and J by 10 bases, with 11 bases between the two germline ends. In nucleotides, the CDR3 is TGTGCCAGCAGCCAAAACCAGGCCTTCTACACCTTC. It encodes CASSQNQAFYTF.